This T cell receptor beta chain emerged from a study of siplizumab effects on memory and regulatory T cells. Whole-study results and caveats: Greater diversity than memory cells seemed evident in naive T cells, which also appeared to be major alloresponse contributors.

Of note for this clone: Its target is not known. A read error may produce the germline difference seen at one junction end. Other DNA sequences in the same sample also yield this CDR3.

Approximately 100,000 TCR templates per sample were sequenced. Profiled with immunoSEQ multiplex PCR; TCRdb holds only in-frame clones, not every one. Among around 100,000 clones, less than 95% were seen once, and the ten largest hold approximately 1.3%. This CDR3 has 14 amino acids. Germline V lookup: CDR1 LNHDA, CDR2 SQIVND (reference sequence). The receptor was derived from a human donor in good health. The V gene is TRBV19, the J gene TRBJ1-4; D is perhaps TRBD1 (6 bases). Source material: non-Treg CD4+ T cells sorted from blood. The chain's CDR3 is CASHGGQVGEKLFF. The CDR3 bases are TGCGCCAGTCATGGGGGCCAAGTCGGTGAAAAACTGTTTTTT.